This TCR beta chain derives from a study of identical twins. The V end was cut by 6 bases, the J end by 5 bases, with 16 bases between. Germline values: CDR1 ENHRY, CDR2 SYGVKD. The CDR3 length is 14 residues. The study, taken as a whole, reports: For cord blood, abundant beta clonotypes had fewer insertions, unlike memory repertoires, which showed none. There was more out-of-frame TCR alpha sharing in monozygotic twins than models estimated. The same donors were not followed; conclusions instead depended on cross-sectional statistical analysis.

A single record per CDR3 protein comes from TCRdb applying MiXCR to the 5' RACE reads. The repertoire holds 510,000 or so distinct CDR3 sequences, with 13% to 15% as singletons. This clonotype appeared a few times. Antigen specificity is unknown. The data were also submitted as part of a second study, on yellow fever vaccine responses in identical twins.

V is TRBV10-3 and J is TRBJ1-1; tentatively, D is TRBD1 (5 bases). This TCR was recovered from a woman aged 18-30 years in good health. The source material was CD4+ T cells sorted from blood. The CDR3 sequence is CAIRDGQGGTEAFF. Written as DNA, the CDR3 is TGTGCCATCAGAGACGGGCAGGGAGGAACTGAAGCTTTCTTT.